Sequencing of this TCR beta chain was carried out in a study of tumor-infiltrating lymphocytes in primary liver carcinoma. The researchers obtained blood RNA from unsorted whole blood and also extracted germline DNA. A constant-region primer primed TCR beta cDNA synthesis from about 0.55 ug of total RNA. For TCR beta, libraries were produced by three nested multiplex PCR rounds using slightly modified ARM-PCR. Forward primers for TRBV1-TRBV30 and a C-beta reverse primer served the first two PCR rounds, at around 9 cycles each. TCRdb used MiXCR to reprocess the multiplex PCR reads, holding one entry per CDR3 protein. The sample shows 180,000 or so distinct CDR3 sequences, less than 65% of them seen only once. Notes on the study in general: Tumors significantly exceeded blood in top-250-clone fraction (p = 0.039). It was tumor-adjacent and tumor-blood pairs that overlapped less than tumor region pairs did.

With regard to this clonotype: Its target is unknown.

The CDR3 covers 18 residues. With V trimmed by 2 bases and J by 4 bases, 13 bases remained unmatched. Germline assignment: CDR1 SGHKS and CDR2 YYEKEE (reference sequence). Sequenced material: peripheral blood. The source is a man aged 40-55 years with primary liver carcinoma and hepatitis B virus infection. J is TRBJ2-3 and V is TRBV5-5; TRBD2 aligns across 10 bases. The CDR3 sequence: CASSLVAAGGIGADTQYF. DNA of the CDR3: TGTGCCAGCAGCTTAGTCGCAGCGGGAGGGATCGGGGCAGATACGCAGTATTTT.